Listed here are 21 T cell receptor beta chains from one sample, sequenced in a study of cytomegalovirus exposure and HLA in healthy donors. This PCR relied on a set of 60 Vbeta primers and 13 Jbeta primers. TCRdb's copy holds only in-frame clones and misses some; the assay was immunoSEQ multiplex PCR. In the table there are about 62,000 clones, around 80% of which are singletons. The source material was PBMCs. These receptors all come from a middle-aged man in good health and CMV-seronegative.

The V gene is TRBV5-6, the J gene TRBJ1-1; no definite D call. Germline V CDR1 and CDR2: SGHDT, YYEEEE. The V end was cut by 0 bases, the J end by 3 bases, with 6 bases between. The CDR3 sequence is 13 residues long. DNA of the CDR3: TGTGCCAGCAGCTTGGACAGTGACACTGAAGCTTTCTTT. The encoded protein is CASSLDSDTEAFF. Combining the CDR3 with reference TRBV5-6 and TRBJ1-1 gives the whole variable domain DAGVTQSPTHLIKTRGQQVTLRCSPKSGHDTVSWYQQALGQGPQFIFQYYEEEERQRGNFPDRFSGHQFPNYSSELNVNALLLGDSALYLCASSLDSDTEAFFGQGTRLTVV.

This chain joins TRBV5-1 and TRBJ1-1, with D maybe TRBD1 (6 bases). Germline V CDR1 and CDR2: SGHRS, YFSETQ. The CDR3 extends over 16 amino acids. Trimming cost V 3 bases and J 0 bases, with 15 bases left between them. The CDR3 DNA is TGCGCCAGCAGCTCAGGACAGTTCTGGGTGAACACTGAAGCTTTCTTT. Residues: CASSSGQFWVNTEAFF.

The gene calls are TRBV4-2 and TRBJ2-3; a weak D match, TRBD2 (5 bases). This CDR3 is 17 amino acids long. CDR1 and CDR2 from the germline V gene are LGHNA and YNFKEQ. Trimming stripped 0 bases from V and 0 bases from J, with 13 bases between. The chain's CDR3 is CASSQERASPSTDTQYF. Here the CDR3 DNA reads TGTGCCAGCAGCCAAGAAAGGGCTAGCCCTAGCACAGATACGCAGTATTTT.

This clone showed up just a few times. In DNA form, the CDR3 reads TGTGCCAGCAGCGGACAGGGGGCGGACACCATATATTTT. It translates to CASSGQGADTIYF. This chain joins TRBV11-1 and TRBJ1-3; 11 bases are a match to TRBD1. V lost 5 bases and J lost 8; bases outside the gene matches: 2. CDR1 is SGHAT and CDR2 is FQDESV in the germline V gene (reference sequence). This CDR3 has 13 residues.

This sequence joins TRBV14 and TRBJ2-1, with D possibly TRBD2 on 5 matching bases. The CDR3 length is 15 residues. V dropped 4 bases and J dropped 0 bases, with 10 bases sitting between them. CDR1 and CDR2 (germline): SGHDN, FVKESK. This CDR3 is CASSRRSSSYNEQFF. The CDR3 DNA reads TGTGCCAGCAGCCGGAGGTCGAGCTCCTACAATGAGCAGTTCTTC.

The V gene is TRBV6-1, the J gene TRBJ2-1, with 10 positions matching TRBD1. The CDR3 sequence is 15 residues long. V dropped 6 bases and J dropped 4; count of bases not matched to a gene: 6. Germline V gives CDR1 MNHNS, CDR2 SASEGT. As DNA, the CDR3 is TGTGCCAGCAGGGTCGACAGGGGGCTGTACAATGAGCAGTTCTTC. Translated, it gives CASRVDRGLYNEQFF.

The rearrangement joins TRBV7-2 to TRBJ2-1; 12 positions agree with TRBD2. Looked up from germline, CDR1 is SGHTA and CDR2 is FQGNSA. V lost 2 bases, J lost 5 bases, and 4 bases stayed unmatched. The CDR3 is made up of 16 amino acids. The CDR3 nucleotides read TGTGCCAGCAGCTTATCTAGCGGGAGGGCGGACAATGAGCAGTTCTTC. Its protein is CASSLSSGRADNEQFF.

The chain links TRBV5-5 to TRBJ2-3, with 8 nucleotides matching TRBD1. The CDR3 extends over 16 amino acids. V was clipped by 0 bases and J by 5 bases; unmatched bases: 8. Germline values: CDR1 SGHKS, CDR2 YYEKEE (reference sequence). The CDR3 protein is CASSLGQGLGRDTQYF. CDR3 DNA sequence: TGTGCCAGCAGCTTGGGACAGGGGTTGGGTCGAGATACGCAGTATTTT.

V usage is TRBV6-6 and J usage is TRBJ2-2; D not certain. This CDR3 region has 13 residues. Between the trimmed V and J ends, which lost 8 bases and 6 bases, there was a span of 13 bases. Germline CDR1 and CDR2: MNHNY and SVGAGI (reference sequence). CDR3 coding DNA: TGTGCCAGCGCTCTGTCGAGTCCCGGGGAGCTGTTTTTT. It yields the protein CASALSSPGELFF.

This clone was recorded a few times. The rearrangement joins TRBV2 to TRBJ1-5, with D unresolved. The CDR3 loop spans 13 amino acids. In germline, CDR1 is SNHLY, CDR2 FYNNEI. V was pared by 3 bases and J by 5 bases, with 8 bases between. The CDR3 DNA sequence: TGTGCCAGCAGTGAGGAGAGAGATCAGCCCCAGCATTTT. Translation: CASSEERDQPQHF. Full variable domain (missing parts from reference TRBV2 and TRBJ1-5): EPEVTQTPSHQVTQMGQEVILRCVPISNHLYFYWYRQILGQKVEFLVSFYNNEISEKSEIFDDQFSVERPDGSNFTLKIRSTKLEDSAMYFCASSEERDQPQHFGDGTRLSIL.

The gene calls are TRBV7-2 and TRBJ1-2; a weak D match, TRBD1 (6 bases). CDR3 length equals 15 residues. The germline V gene has CDR1 SGHTA and CDR2 FQGNSA. Trimming cost V 4 bases and J 2 bases, with 14 bases left between them. CDR3 sequence (DNA): TGTGCCAGCAGCTCCCAGGGGCGGATCAACTATGGCTACACCTTC. Amino acids: CASSSQGRINYGYTF.

The chain carries TRBV6-1 and TRBJ1-5; tentative D call: TRBD1 (5 bases). V lost 5 bases to trimming and J lost 7 bases, with 18 bases between them. Germline V gene data show CDR1 as MNHNS and CDR2 as SASEGT. The CDR3 loop spans 15 amino acids. The CDR3 is CASSPQGQGKQPQHF. CDR3 DNA sequence: TGTGCCAGCAGTCCTCAGGGCCAGGGTAAACAGCCCCAGCATTTT.

The chain joins TRBV5-1 to TRBJ2-5; 7 bases are a match to TRBD1. Germline loops: CDR1 SGHRS, CDR2 YFSETQ. V lost 4 bases, J lost 2 bases, and 5 bases stayed unmatched. This CDR3 comprises 14 residues. In DNA, the CDR3 is TGCGCCAGCAGCCCACAGGGGATTCAAGAGACCCAGTACTTC. Protein sequence: CASSPQGIQETQYF.

The V call is TRBV6-5, the J call TRBJ1-2; D unresolved. Looked up from germline, CDR1 is MNHEY and CDR2 is SVGAGI. This CDR3 region has 13 residues. Trimming removed 0 bases at V and 3 bases at J, with 5 bases between. In DNA, the CDR3 is TGTGCCAGCAGTTACTCGACTCACTATGGCTACACCTTC. Amino acid sequence: CASSYSTHYGYTF.

The chain is built from TRBV7-9 and TRBJ2-5, with D maybe TRBD1 (5 bases). V shed 2 bases and J shed 2 bases, with 12 bases lying between them. Per germline, CDR1 SEHNR and CDR2 FQNEAQ (reference sequence). The CDR3 is made up of 15 amino acids. The CDR3 bases are TGTGCCAGCAGCTTAAGTTCTACAGGTCAAGAGACCCAGTACTTC. It codes for CASSLSSTGQETQYF.

The chain recombines TRBV19 with TRBJ2-1; 9 positions match TRBD2. The CDR3 spans 15 residues. Trimming cost V 9 bases and J 10 bases; bases outside gene matches: 16. Germline CDR1 is LNHDA and CDR2 is SQIVND (reference sequence). CDR3 amino acids: CASGTEGLLAGEQFF. In DNA form, the CDR3 reads TGTGCCAGCGGGACCGAGGGTTTGCTAGCGGGAGAGCAGTTCTTC.

In its sample, this clone was seen a few times. The chain employs TRBV2 and TRBJ1-6; no clear D. V lost 6 bases and J 0 bases, leaving 12 bases between the germline ends. The CDR3 extends over 16 amino acids. The germline V gene encodes CDR1 SNHLY and CDR2 FYNNEI. CDR3 coding DNA: TGTGCCAGCAGATGGCAGCCTAGCTCCTATAATTCACCCCTCCACTTT. Amino acids: CASRWQPSSYNSPLHF.

This chain uses TRBV6-1 with TRBJ2-3; 7 nucleotides match TRBD2. The CDR3 consists of 15 residues. CDR1 and CDR2 (germline): MNHNS, SASEGT. V lost 8 bases, J lost 2 bases, and 10 bases stayed unmatched. As DNA, the CDR3 is TGTGCCAGCTCCGCCCTAGCGGTAAACACAGATACGCAGTATTTT. Translating gives CASSALAVNTDTQYF.

V and J are TRBV11-2 and TRBJ2-1; 7 bases match TRBD2. Per germline, CDR1 SGHAT and CDR2 FQNNGV. The CDR3 consists of 17 residues. With 1 base clipped from V and 2 bases from J, the junction kept 8 bases outside the gene matches. The CDR3 spells CASSLASGTTPYNEQFF. The CDR3 nucleotides read TGTGCCAGCAGCTTAGCCTCCGGGACTACCCCCTACAATGAGCAGTTCTTC.

This clone has only one observation. Germline and junction disagree at one end, which may indicate a read error. Other DNA sequences in this sample translate to the same CDR3. The V call is TRBV7-7, the J call TRBJ2-2, with 7 bases that match TRBD1. CDR3 length: 15 residues. Germline V lookup: CDR1 SSHAT, CDR2 FNYEAQ (reference sequence). CDR3 in amino acids: CASSLAQGVSGELFF. CDR3 DNA: TGTGCCAGCAGCTTAGCCCAGGGGGTCTCCGGGGAGCTGTTTTTC.

The chain carries TRBV19 and TRBJ2-7; TRBD1 agrees at 8 bases. This CDR3 is built from 13 residues. Germline V CDR1 and CDR2: LNHDA, SQIVND (reference sequence). V shed 5 bases and J 3 bases; nucleotides not matched to a gene: 3. This CDR3 reads CASSYGQGYEQYF. CDR3 DNA: TGTGCCAGTAGTTACGGACAGGGCTACGAGCAGTACTTC.